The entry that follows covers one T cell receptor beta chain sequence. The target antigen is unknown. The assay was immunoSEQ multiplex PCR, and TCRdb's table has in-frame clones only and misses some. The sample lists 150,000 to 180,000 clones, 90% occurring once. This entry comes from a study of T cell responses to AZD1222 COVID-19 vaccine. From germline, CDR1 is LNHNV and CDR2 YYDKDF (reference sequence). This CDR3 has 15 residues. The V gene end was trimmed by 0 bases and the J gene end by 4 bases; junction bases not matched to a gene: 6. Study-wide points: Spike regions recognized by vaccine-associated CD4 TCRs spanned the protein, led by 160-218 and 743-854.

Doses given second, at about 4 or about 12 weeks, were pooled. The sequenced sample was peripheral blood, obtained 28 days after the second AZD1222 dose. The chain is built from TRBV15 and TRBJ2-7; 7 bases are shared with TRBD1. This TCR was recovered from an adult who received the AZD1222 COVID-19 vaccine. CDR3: CATSRDRTGLYEQYF. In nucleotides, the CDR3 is TGTGCCACCAGCAGAGATAGGACAGGTTTATACGAGCAGTACTTC.